Listed below are T cell receptor beta chains from one sample, sequenced in a study of blood T cell repertoires in COVID-19. Some clones are missing from TCRdb's copy, which holds only in-frame ones; the method was immunoSEQ multiplex PCR. The table includes some 230,000 clones, around 83% detected once. Sequenced: peripheral blood. These receptors all stem from a woman in her forties or fifties with acute or convalescent COVID-19. Each CDR3 is given with its conserved first and last residue. A D gene is named only where the DNA matches it firmly. Clone size is given for some rows only: seen once, a few or many times, or a class if the clone is expanded.

d_call j_call clone_size cdr3_length v_call cdr3_nt cdr3_aa
TRBD2 TRBJ2-7 NA 16 TRBV7-2 TGTGCCAGCAGCTTAGCGGGGACTAGCGGCACCTACGAGCAGTACTTC CASSLAGTSGTYEQYF
TRBD2 TRBJ2-3 NA 16 TRBV28 TGTGCCAGCAGTCCCTTACTAGCGGGGGGAATGTATACGCAGTATTTT CASSPLLAGGMYTQYF
TRBD1 TRBJ2-3 NA 14 TRBV27 TGTGCCAGCACAGGGGGCCGGTTCCCAGATACGCAGTATTTT CASTGGRFPDTQYF
NA TRBJ1-1 NA 11 TRBV30 TGTGCCTGGAGTCTTGGGCAGGGAGCTTTCTTT CAWSLGQGAFF
TRBD1 TRBJ2-7 once 13 TRBV6-5 TGTGCCAGCAGTTTGGCAGGGGGATACGAGCAGTACTTC CASSLAGGYEQYF
TRBD1 TRBJ1-3 NA 19 TRBV5-4 TGTGCCAGCAGCGAGGGGGCAGTGAGGCAGGGGGCTTCTGGAAACACCATATATTTT CASSEGAVRQGASGNTIYF
TRBD1 TRBJ2-1 NA 12 TRBV2 TGTGCCAGCCAGGGGGCGGCGAGGGAGCAGTTCTTC CASQGAAREQFF
TRBD1 TRBJ2-7 NA 14 TRBV15 TGTGCCACCAGCAGGAGACAGGGGGTTGACGAGCAGTACTTC CATSRRQGVDEQYF
NA TRBJ2-2 once 12 TRBV19 TGTGCCAGTAGTCAGACAGTCGGGGAGCTGTTTTTT CASSQTVGELFF
NA TRBJ2-5 NA 13 TRBV6-5 TGTGCCAGCAGTCCACGAGAACAAGAGACCCAGTACTTC CASSPREQETQYF
TRBD1 TRBJ2-7 NA 16 TRBV28 TGTGCCAGCAGTTCTCCCCGGAGGACAGGAGCCTACGAGCAGTACTTC CASSSPRRTGAYEQYF
NA TRBJ1-1 NA 15 TRBV28 TGTGCCAGCAGTTTTGTCAGGGCTCGGCGCCCTGAAGCTTTCTTT CASSFVRARRPEAFF
TRBD1 TRBJ2-1 NA 14 TRBV19 TGTGCCAGTACCGGACAGGGAATAGTCAATGAGCAGTTCTTC CASTGQGIVNEQFF
TRBD2 TRBJ2-3 NA 16 TRBV3-1/TRBV3-2 TGTGCCAGCAGCCAAGGGATAGCGGGGGGCACAGATACGCAGTATTTT CASSQGIAGGTDTQYF
NA TRBJ1-1 NA 13 TRBV7-2 TGTGCCAGCAGCGCGACAGTTAACACTGAAGCTTTCTTT CASSATVNTEAFF
NA TRBJ1-5 NA 15 TRBV19 TGTGCCAGTAGTATACAGGGTAGGGGCAATCAGCCCCAGCATTTT CASSIQGRGNQPQHF
NA TRBJ1-5 NA 18 TRBV2 TGTGCCAGCAGTGAACCACCCACCCAGCCGGAGAGTGATCAGCCCCAGCATTTT CASSEPPTQPESDQPQHF
NA TRBJ2-1 NA 11 TRBV19 TGTGCCACCCCGCAAGGGGCGGAGCAGTTCTTC CATPQGAEQFF
TRBD1 TRBJ1-5 NA 15 TRBV5-4 TGTGCCAGCAGCCTAGACAGGGGCCTAAATCAGCCCCAGCATTTT CASSLDRGLNQPQHF
NA TRBJ1-1 NA 14 TRBV7-9 TGTGCCAGCTCTCAATCAGGGATGAACACTGAAGCTTTCTTT CASSQSGMNTEAFF
NA TRBJ2-3 NA 14 TRBV7-2 TGTGCCAGCAGCGTCAACCGGGACACAGATACGCAGTATTTT CASSVNRDTDTQYF
NA TRBJ2-1 once 14 TRBV21-1 TGTGCCAGCAGCAACTCTGGGGAGAGGAATGAGCAGTTCTTC CASSNSGERNEQFF
NA TRBJ2-3 NA 11 TRBV28 TGTGCCAGCAGTAAGACACCCACGCAGTATTTT CASSKTPTQYF
TRBD1 TRBJ1-4 NA 15 TRBV19 TGTGCCAGTAGTCCCCGACAGGGTTCTAATGAAAAACTGTTTTTT CASSPRQGSNEKLFF
NA TRBJ1-2 NA 14 TRBV28 TGTGCCAGCAGTTTCTCGGGGGTTTACGGTGGCTACACCTTC CASSFSGVYGGYTF
NA TRBJ1-1 NA 11 TRBV20-1 TGCAGTGCTGGGATAGGCAGGAGGGCTTTCTTT CSAGIGRRAFF
TRBD2 TRBJ2-3 NA 14 TRBV2 TGTGCCAGCAGTGTGGGACTAGCGATAGATACGCAGTATTTT CASSVGLAIDTQYF
NA TRBJ2-2 NA 17 TRBV11-2 TGTGCCAGCAGCTTAGCCCCAGGGGCCCGAGGGACCGGGGAGCTGTTTTTT CASSLAPGARGTGELFF
TRBD2 TRBJ2-1 once 13 TRBV5-1 TGCGCCAGCAGCGGGGACTACTACAATGAGCAGTTCTTC CASSGDYYNEQFF
NA TRBJ1-5 NA 14 TRBV10-2 TGCGCCAGCAGTGAGAGACAGACCAATCAGCCCCAGCATTTT CASSERQTNQPQHF
TRBD2 TRBJ2-5 few 17 TRBV27 TGTGCCAGCAGTCCCCTACCCGGGACTAGCATGGAAGGGACCCAGTACTTC CASSPLPGTSMEGTQYF
NA TRBJ1-2 NA 14 TRBV6-5 TGTGCCAGCAGCACAGGGAGAGAAGGCTATGGCTACACCTTC CASSTGREGYGYTF
NA TRBJ1-3 NA 16 TRBV4-1 TGCGCCAGCAGCCAAGATGGTGGGCGCTCTGGAAACACCATATATTTT CASSQDGGRSGNTIYF
NA TRBJ1-5 NA 15 TRBV5-1 TGCGCCAGCAGCTTGGAGGGGTCCCCCAATCAGCCCCAGCATTTT CASSLEGSPNQPQHF
NA TRBJ1-4 NA 13 TRBV27 TGTGCCAGCAGTTTAGGAGGGTCGGGGAAACTGTTTTTT CASSLGGSGKLFF
TRBD2 TRBJ2-7 NA 14 TRBV28 TGTGCCAGCAGTTCTAGCGGGGACTCCTACGAGCAGTACTTC CASSSSGDSYEQYF
NA TRBJ2-5 NA 13 TRBV27 TGTGCCAGCAGTCCGAGAATGCGGGAGACCCAGTACTTC CASSPRMRETQYF
TRBD1 TRBJ2-5 once 14 TRBV28 TGTGCCAGCAGTGTGCCGGGACAGCGGGAGACCCAGTACTTC CASSVPGQRETQYF
NA TRBJ2-5 NA 15 TRBV3-1/TRBV3-2 TGTGCCAGCAGCCAAGCGGGGGTGGGGGAAGAGACCCAGTACTTC CASSQAGVGEETQYF
NA TRBJ1-6 NA 15 TRBV5-4 TGTGCCAGCAGCTTGCGCGGAACCTATAATTCACCCCTCCACTTT CASSLRGTYNSPLHF
NA TRBJ1-1 NA 14 TRBV6-5 TGTGCCAGCAGTAGAAAGACAGGCGGCACTGAAGCTTTCTTT CASSRKTGGTEAFF
TRBD1 TRBJ1-2 once 15 TRBV28 TGTGCCAGCAGTTTCCCCGGACAGGCCACGGGGGGCTACACCTTC CASSFPGQATGGYTF
TRBD1 TRBJ1-2 once 13 TRBV7-2 TGTGCCAGCAGGCAGGGGGGTGGGTCTGGCTATACCTTC CASRQGGGSGYTF
NA TRBJ2-7 few 16 TRBV7-2 TGTGCCAGCAGCTTAGTTGCCCAGGCTTCTTTGTACGAGCAGTACTTC CASSLVAQASLYEQYF
NA TRBJ2-2 NA 15 TRBV28 TGTGCCAGCAGACCGCGGGGAGCAAGTGGCGGGGAGCTGTTTTTT CASRPRGASGGELFF
NA TRBJ2-3 few 15 TRBV24-1 TGTGCCACCAGTGGGGTCCAGGGCTCCGCAGATACGCAGTATTTT CATSGVQGSADTQYF
NA TRBJ1-2 few 13 TRBV12-3/TRBV12-4 TGTGCCAGCAGCGTACAGCCATACTATGGCTACACCTTC CASSVQPYYGYTF
TRBD2 TRBJ2-1 NA 16 TRBV7-2 TGTGCCAGCAGCCTGCGGACTAGCGGGGCCCCCGGTGAGCAGTTCTTC CASSLRTSGAPGEQFF
TRBD2 TRBJ2-7 NA 13 TRBV6-5 TGTGCCAGCAGTTACTCCCCGGGGGGCGAGCAGTACTTC CASSYSPGGEQYF
NA TRBJ1-1 few 17 TRBV7-9 TGTGCCAGCAGCTTAGCGGGGAAGGGGATTATGAACACTGAAGCTTTCTTT CASSLAGKGIMNTEAFF
TRBD1 TRBJ2-7 NA 15 TRBV27 TGTGCCAGCTCGAGGGGGGACAGGGGGACCTACGAGCAGTACTTC CASSRGDRGTYEQYF
NA TRBJ2-6 few 15 TRBV25-1 TGTGCCAGCAGTGAGCGGGGCTCTGGGGCCAACGTCCTGACTTTC CASSERGSGANVLTF
NA TRBJ1-2 NA 12 TRBV28 TGTGCCAGCAGTAAGACTGACTATGGCTACACCTTC CASSKTDYGYTF
TRBD1 TRBJ1-2 NA 16 TRBV19 TGTGCCAGTACCACCGGATTCGACAGGGCCGTCAGTGGCTACACCTTC CASTTGFDRAVSGYTF
TRBD2 TRBJ2-5 NA 14 TRBV18 TGTGCCAGCTCAAGTAGCGGGTATAAAGAGACCCAGTACTTC CASSSSGYKETQYF
NA TRBJ1-5 NA 18 TRBV7-9 TGTGCCAGCAGCCCCGGGCAGGGGAGATCGTATAGCAATCAGCCCCAGCATTTT CASSPGQGRSYSNQPQHF
TRBD2 TRBJ2-3 NA 18 TRBV5-1 TGCGCCAGCAGCTTGGCGGCTAGCGGGGGGACAGCGACAGATACGCAGTATTTT CASSLAASGGTATDTQYF
TRBD1 TRBJ2-7 NA 20 TRBV3-1/TRBV3-2 TGTGCCAGCAGCCAAGTAGGGACAGGGGGCGAACTAGCGGGCTACTACGAGCAGTACTTC CASSQVGTGGELAGYYEQYF
TRBD1 TRBJ2-5 few 15 TRBV4-1 TGCGCCAGCAGCCAAGAAGGGACAGGGGGCGAGACCCAGTACTTC CASSQEGTGGETQYF
NA TRBJ1-2 NA 12 TRBV10-1 TGCGCCAGCAGTGAGGGGCTGCAGGGCTACACCTTC CASSEGLQGYTF